Below are 19 T cell receptor beta chains sequenced from a single sample in a study of cytomegalovirus exposure and HLA in healthy donors. Repertoires were generated with immunoSEQ multiplex PCR, while TCRdb's copy carries only in-frame clones and drops some. The sample carries approximately 98,000 clones, around 85% recorded once. Source material: PBMCs. Every receptor here comes from a woman between 18 and 30 years old in good health and CMV-seronegative.

This chain joins TRBV19 and TRBJ1-2, with 7 positions matching TRBD1. From germline, CDR1 is LNHDA and CDR2 SQIVND (reference sequence). The CDR3 length is 14 residues. With V trimmed by 8 bases and J by 5 bases, 11 bases remained unmatched. The CDR3 DNA sequence: TGTGCCAGTCGATCGGAGGGGGCAGGGTATGGCTACACCTTC. Protein product: CASRSEGAGYGYTF.

The chain is built from TRBV5-1 and TRBJ2-3; no firm D call. Trimming removed 0 bases at V and 0 bases at J, with 11 bases between. Germline CDR1 and CDR2: SGHRS and YFSETQ. The CDR3 extends over 16 amino acids. CDR3 DNA sequence: TGCGCCAGCAGCTTGGATTCGGCGGTAAGCACAGATACGCAGTATTTT. It translates to CASSLDSAVSTDTQYF.

V is TRBV27 and J is TRBJ1-4; no firm D call. V was pared by 2 bases and J by 6 bases, with 10 bases between. The CDR3 loop spans 14 amino acids. Germline CDR1 MNHEY, CDR2 SMNVEV (reference sequence). The CDR3 sequence: CASSLVGSDEKLFF. The CDR3 DNA reads TGTGCCAGCAGTTTAGTGGGTAGCGATGAAAAACTGTTTTTT.

The V gene is TRBV9, the J gene TRBJ1-5, with 8 bases aligning to TRBD1. Unmatched junction bases numbered 4, after V lost 4 bases and J lost 1 base. This CDR3 is built from 15 residues. Germline CDR1 and CDR2: SGDLS and YYNGEE. Written as DNA, the CDR3 is TGTGCCAGCAGCACGGACAGGGAGAGCAATCAGCCCCAGCATTTT. This sequence encodes CASSTDRESNQPQHF.

The CDR3 loop reads CASSLYGTGDQPQHF. CDR3 nucleotides: TGTGCCAGCAGCTTATATGGGACAGGGGATCAGCCCCAGCATTTT. V gene TRBV7-2 combines with J gene TRBJ1-5, with 10 bases that match TRBD1. Germline lookup yields CDR1 SGHTA and CDR2 FQGNSA. CDR3 size: 15 residues. V was clipped by 2 bases and J by 5 bases; unmatched bases: 3.

The rearrangement uses TRBV15 and TRBJ2-1; 8 positions match TRBD1. This CDR3 contains 14 residues. After removal of 2 bases from V and 10 bases from J, the junction contained 7 bases not matched to a gene. Germline V CDR1 and CDR2: LNHNV, YYDKDF (reference sequence). The CDR3 coding sequence is TGTGCCACCAGCAGAAACCAGGGGGCAGGGGAGCAGTTCTTC. It yields the protein CATSRNQGAGEQFF. The full variable domain, rest sourced from reference TRBV15 and TRBJ2-1, is DAMVIQNPRYQVTQFGKPVTLSCSQTLNHNVMYWYQQKSSQAPKLLFHYYDKDFNNEADTPDNFQSRRPNTSFCFLDIRSPGLGDTAMYLCATSRNQGAGEQFFGPGTRLTVL.

This chain links TRBV2 with TRBJ2-3, with TRBD2 matching over 9 bases. CDR3 length equals 16 residues. Germline V CDR1 and CDR2: SNHLY, FYNNEI. J lost 3 bases, V lost 2 bases, and 6 bases had no gene match. CDR3 sequence reads: CASSERAGGPTDTQYF. The CDR3 DNA follows: TGTGCCAGCAGTGAAAGGGCGGGGGGGCCTACAGATACGCAGTATTTT.

V gene TRBV30 combines with J gene TRBJ1-1, with D possibly TRBD1 on 5 matching bases. This CDR3 comprises 13 residues. V was cut by 2 bases and J by 0 bases, with 7 bases left in between. The germline V gene has CDR1 GTSNPN and CDR2 SVGIG (reference sequence). The CDR3 is CAWSRQLNTEAFF. CDR3 bases: TGTGCCTGGAGTCGACAGCTGAACACTGAAGCTTTCTTT. The full variable domain, completed using reference TRBV30 and TRBJ1-1, is SQTIHQWPATLVQPVGSPLSLECTVEGTSNPNLYWYRQAAGRGLQLLFYSVGIGQISSEVPQNLSASRPQDRQFILSSKKLLLSDSGFYLCAWSRQLNTEAFFGQGTRLTVV.

The chain is built from TRBV2 and TRBJ2-1; D possibly corresponds to TRBD1 (6 bases). The CDR3 has 16 amino acids. Trimming took off 5 bases at V and 4 bases at J, with 18 bases between the two ends. Germline V gene sequence: CDR1 SNHLY, CDR2 FYNNEI. The CDR3: CASSRLVGAAYNEQFF. The CDR3 region has the DNA TGTGCCAGCAGTAGGTTAGTGGGGGCCGCGTACAATGAGCAGTTCTTC.

The chain is built from TRBV28 and TRBJ1-1; tentatively, D is TRBD1 (5 bases). Germline V lookup: CDR1 MDHEN, CDR2 SYDVKM. V was clipped by 5 bases and J by 4 bases, with 17 bases between them. The CDR3 sequence is 15 residues long. CDR3 protein: CASSPHQGLSTEAFF. For the CDR3, the DNA is TGTGCCAGCAGTCCCCACCAGGGACTATCCACTGAAGCTTTCTTT. Filled out from reference TRBV28 and TRBJ1-1, the complete variable domain reads DVKVTQSSRYLVKRTGEKVFLECVQDMDHENMFWYRQDPGLGLRLIYFSYDVKMKEKGDIPEGYSVSREKKERFSLILESASTNQTSMYLCASSPHQGLSTEAFFGQGTRLTVV.

The chain employs TRBV7-6 and TRBJ2-1; 8 bases agree with TRBD1. J lost 0 bases, V lost 2 bases, and 3 bases had no gene match. The CDR3 has 16 amino acids. CDR1 and CDR2 (germline): SGHVS, FNYEAQ. This chain's CDR3 is CASSLYGTGSYNEQFF. The CDR3 DNA sequence: TGTGCCAGCAGCTTATATGGGACAGGCTCCTACAATGAGCAGTTCTTC.

This chain links TRBV11-2 with TRBJ2-1; 8 nucleotides agree with TRBD2. V was clipped by 5 bases and J by 3 bases; unmatched bases: 6. Per the germline V gene, CDR1 is SGHAT and CDR2 is FQNNGV. This CDR3 is built from 15 residues. For the CDR3, the DNA is TGTGCCAGCAGCCCCCTAGCGGGTTACTACAATGAGCAGTTCTTC. Its translation: CASSPLAGYYNEQFF.

This clone was counted once. The chain combines TRBV2 with TRBJ2-5; D not certain. V lost 6 bases and J lost 2, with 4 bases in between. CDR1 and CDR2 from the germline V gene are SNHLY and FYNNEI. The CDR3 totals 11 residues. For the CDR3, the DNA is TGTGCCAGCAGGACTCAAGAGACCCAGTACTTC. This encodes CASRTQETQYF.

The V call is TRBV27, the J call TRBJ1-5; no clear D gene. Trimming took 2 bases from V and 0 from J, leaving 8 bases between them. The CDR3 runs to 15 residues. CDR1 is MNHEY and CDR2 is SMNVEV in the germline V gene (reference sequence). The CDR3 sequence: CASSLVGGSNQPQHF. CDR3 nucleotide sequence: TGTGCCAGCAGTTTAGTCGGTGGTAGCAATCAGCCCCAGCATTTT.

DNA for the CDR3: TGTGCCAGCAGTCCCTACCCGCCGACAGGGGTCACTGAAGCTTTCTTT. Protein sequence: CASSPYPPTGVTEAFF. The chain carries TRBV27 and TRBJ1-1; 8 bases are a match to TRBD1. Losses at the gene ends were 5 bases for V and 4 bases for J; bases not matched to a gene: 12. This CDR3 has 16 amino acids. The V gene's germline CDR1 is MNHEY and CDR2 SMNVEV (reference sequence).

This clone was detected only a few times. V usage is TRBV29-1 and J usage is TRBJ1-6, with D possibly TRBD1 on 6 matching bases. This CDR3 spans 14 amino acids. The germline gives CDR1 SQVTM, CDR2 ANQGSEA. The V and J ends lost 6 bases and 8 bases respectively, with 17 bases between them. Here the CDR3 reads CSVKAQGTDSPLHF. In DNA, the CDR3 is TGCAGCGTGAAGGCGCAGGGGACGGATTCACCCCTCCACTTT.

The genes are TRBV18 and TRBJ1-2; D ambiguous. Germline V CDR1 and CDR2: KGHSH, LQKENI. This CDR3 is 12 amino acids long. V lost 3 bases, J lost 5 bases, and 7 bases lay in between. The CDR3 region is CASSPSEYGYTF. CDR3 in DNA: TGTGCCAGCTCACCTTCCGAGTATGGCTACACCTTC. The full variable domain, with the rest looked up from reference TRBV18 and TRBJ1-2, is NAGVMQNPRHLVRRRGQEARLRCSPMKGHSHVYWYRQLPEEGLKFMVYLQKENIIDESGMPKERFSAEFPKEGPSILRIQQVVRGDSAAYFCASSPSEYGYTFGSGTRLTVV.

The chain combines TRBV5-5 with TRBJ2-7, with TRBD2 matching over 8 bases. Germline V gene lookup returns CDR1 SGHKS and CDR2 YYEKEE (reference sequence). The trim removed 0 bases at V and 2 bases at J, leaving 4 bases unmatched. The CDR3 extends over 15 amino acids. This CDR3 is CASSLEVAGTYEQYF. In nucleotides, the CDR3 is TGTGCCAGCAGCTTGGAGGTAGCGGGGACCTACGAGCAGTACTTC.

This clone has a single count. The chain links TRBV5-6 to TRBJ2-1; 9 nucleotides match TRBD1. This CDR3 region has 15 residues. Germline CDR1 is SGHDT and CDR2 is YYEEEE. The V gene end was trimmed by 2 bases and the J gene end by 3 bases; junction bases not matched to a gene: 3. CDR3 nucleotide sequence: TGTGCCAGCAGCTTACAGGGGGCAATCTACAATGAGCAGTTCTTC. Translation gives CASSLQGAIYNEQFF.